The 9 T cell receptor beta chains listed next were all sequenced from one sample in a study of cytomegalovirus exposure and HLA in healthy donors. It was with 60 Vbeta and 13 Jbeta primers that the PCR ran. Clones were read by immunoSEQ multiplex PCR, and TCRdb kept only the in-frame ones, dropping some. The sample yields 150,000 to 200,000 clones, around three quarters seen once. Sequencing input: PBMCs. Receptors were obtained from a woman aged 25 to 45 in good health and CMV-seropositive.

CDR3 coding DNA: TGTGCCAGCAGCTTAGCTGGACTAGCGGGAGGATTATATGAGACCCAGTACTTC. It is translated as CASSLAGLAGGLYETQYF. The V gene is TRBV7-6, the J gene TRBJ2-5; 14 bases map to TRBD2. This CDR3 spans 18 amino acids. The germline gives CDR1 SGHVS, CDR2 FNYEAQ. The V gene end was trimmed by 0 bases and the J gene end by 5 bases; junction bases not matched to a gene: 8.

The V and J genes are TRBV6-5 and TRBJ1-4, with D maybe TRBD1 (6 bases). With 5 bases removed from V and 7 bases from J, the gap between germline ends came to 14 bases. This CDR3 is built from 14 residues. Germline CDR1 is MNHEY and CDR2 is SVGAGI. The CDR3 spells CASSRQTGGEKLFF. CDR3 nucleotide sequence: TGTGCCAGCAGTCGACAGACAGGAGGTGAAAAACTGTTTTTT.

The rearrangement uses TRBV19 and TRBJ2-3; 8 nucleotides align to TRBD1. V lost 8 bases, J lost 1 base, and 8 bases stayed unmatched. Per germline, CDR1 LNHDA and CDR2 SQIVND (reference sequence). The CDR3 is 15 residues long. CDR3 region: CASGHGTGGTDTQYF. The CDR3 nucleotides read TGTGCCAGTGGCCATGGGACAGGAGGCACAGATACGCAGTATTTT.

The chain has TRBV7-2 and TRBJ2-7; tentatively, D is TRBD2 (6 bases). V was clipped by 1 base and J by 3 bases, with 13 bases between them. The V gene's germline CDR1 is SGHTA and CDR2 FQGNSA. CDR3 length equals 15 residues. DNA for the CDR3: TGTGCCAGCAGCTTAGAGGGGACTGGACTCTACGAGCAGTACTTC. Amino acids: CASSLEGTGLYEQYF.

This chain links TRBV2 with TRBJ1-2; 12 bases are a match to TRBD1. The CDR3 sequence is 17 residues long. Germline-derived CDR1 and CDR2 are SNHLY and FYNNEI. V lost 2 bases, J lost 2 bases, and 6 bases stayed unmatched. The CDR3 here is CASSERDRGPGNYGYTF. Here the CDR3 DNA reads TGTGCCAGCAGTGAAAGGGACAGGGGGCCCGGGAACTATGGCTACACCTTC.

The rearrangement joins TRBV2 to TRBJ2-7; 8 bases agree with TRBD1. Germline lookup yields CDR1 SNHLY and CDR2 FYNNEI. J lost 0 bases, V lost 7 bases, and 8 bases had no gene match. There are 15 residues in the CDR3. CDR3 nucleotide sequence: TGTGCCAGCACGGGCCAGGGGGCCTACTCCTACGAGCAGTACTTC. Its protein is CASTGQGAYSYEQYF.

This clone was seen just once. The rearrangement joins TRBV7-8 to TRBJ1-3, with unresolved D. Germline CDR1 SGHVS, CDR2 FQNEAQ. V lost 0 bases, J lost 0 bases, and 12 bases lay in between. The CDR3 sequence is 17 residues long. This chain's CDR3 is CASSLASLGFSGNTIYF. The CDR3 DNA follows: TGTGCCAGCAGCTTAGCGTCGCTCGGGTTCTCTGGAAACACCATATATTTT.

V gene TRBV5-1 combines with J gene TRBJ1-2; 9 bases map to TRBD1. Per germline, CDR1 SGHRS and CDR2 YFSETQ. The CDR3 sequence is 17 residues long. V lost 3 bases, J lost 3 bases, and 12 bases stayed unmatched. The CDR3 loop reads CASSSLGQGQGDYGYTF. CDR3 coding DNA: TGCGCCAGCAGCTCACTTGGACAGGGGCAAGGGGACTATGGCTACACCTTC.

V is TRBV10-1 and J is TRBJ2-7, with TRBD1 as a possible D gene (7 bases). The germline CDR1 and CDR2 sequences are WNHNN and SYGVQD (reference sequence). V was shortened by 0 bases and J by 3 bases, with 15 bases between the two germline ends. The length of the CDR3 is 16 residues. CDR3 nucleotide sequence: TGCGCCAGCAGTGAGTCGGCGGGACAGATGAACTACGAGCAGTACTTC. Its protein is CASSESAGQMNYEQYF.